This T cell receptor (beta chain) was captured by sequencing in a study of cytomegalovirus exposure and HLA in healthy donors. CDR1 is SGHAT and CDR2 is FQNNGV in the germline V gene. V was pared by 5 bases and J by 0 bases, with 11 bases between. This CDR3 spans 15 amino acids. General study findings and limits: Researchers left out some V segments, among them TRBV6-2 and TRBV6-3, as indistinguishable. TCR beta sequences reportedly predicted most subjects' HLA-A and HLA-B alleles accurately. Common viral pathogens (according to a later analysis) appeared linked to several of the most significant clusters. Researchers reported that a few CMV-associated chains were confirmed in vitro as CMV antigen-specific.

Turning to this clone: The antigen is unknown.

Vbeta (60) and Jbeta (13) primers were used in the PCR. Libraries were prepared by immunoSEQ multiplex PCR; TCRdb keeps only in-frame clonotypes and omits some of them. The sample has about 150,000 clones; roughly 82% are singletons. The sample comprised PBMCs. The chain uses TRBV11-2 and TRBJ2-1, with D unclear. This receptor was identified in a male donor in good health and CMV-seronegative. CDR3 DNA sequence: TGTGCCAGCAGCCGAGACTTGAGCTCCTACAATGAGCAGTTCTTC. It encodes CASSRDLSSYNEQFF.